This T cell receptor (beta chain) is from a study of blood T cells in healthy people across ages. Overall study findings and caveats: It was the long-lived donors that had more naive CD4+ cells and higher diversity than aged donors. The unknown donor CMV status may have confounded expanded clonotype changes.

The authors ran a second PCR of about 7 to 11 cycles using a sample-barcoded 5' primer and a J-beta primer mix. TCRdb passed the 5' RACE reads through MiXCR, listing each CDR3 protein once. The sample holds some 850,000 distinct CDR3 sequences; roughly 24% are singletons and the top ten take 2.5% to 3.5%. This clonotype was detected ten times or more. The target antigen is unknown. This CDR3 is built from 16 residues. The V segment lost 2 bases and the J segment 11 bases; nucleotides outside the gene matches: 17. Germline V lookup: CDR1 KGHSH, CDR2 LQKENI. These data also formed part of another study, on T cells of mothers and their children.

The rearrangement joins TRBV18 to TRBJ1-1; 7 bases are a match to TRBD1. The sample consisted of blood. The origin of this receptor is a boy aged 5-17 years in good health. This CDR3 is CASSPSAGGLEQGAFF. The CDR3 region has the DNA TGTGCCAGCTCACCAAGTGCAGGGGGGCTCGAACAGGGTGCTTTCTTT.